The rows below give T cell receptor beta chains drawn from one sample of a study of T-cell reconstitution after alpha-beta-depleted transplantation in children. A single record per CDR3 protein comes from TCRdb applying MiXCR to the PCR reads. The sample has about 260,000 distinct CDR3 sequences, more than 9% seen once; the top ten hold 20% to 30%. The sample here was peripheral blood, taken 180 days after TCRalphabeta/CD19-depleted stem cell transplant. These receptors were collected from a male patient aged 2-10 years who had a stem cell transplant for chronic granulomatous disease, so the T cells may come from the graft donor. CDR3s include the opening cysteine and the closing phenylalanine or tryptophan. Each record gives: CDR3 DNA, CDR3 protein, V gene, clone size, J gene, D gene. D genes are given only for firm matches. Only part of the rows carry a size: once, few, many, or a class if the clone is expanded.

TGTGCCAGCAGTTTGTCAGGGGTCCAAGAGACCCAGTACTTC CASSLSGVQETQYF TRBV12-3/TRBV12-4 many TRBJ2-5 NA
TGCAGTGCTAGGGACCACACTAGCGGGGCCTACGAGCAGTACTTC CSARDHTSGAYEQYF TRBV20-1 few TRBJ2-7 TRBD2
TGTGCCAGCAGTGTGGAGCGGTCTTCCTACGAGCAGTACTTC CASSVERSSYEQYF TRBV2 many TRBJ2-7 NA
TGCGCCAGCAGCCTTGCGGTGTACAGACAAGAGACCCAGTACTTC CASSLAVYRQETQYF TRBV4-1 many TRBJ2-5 NA
TGTGCCTGGACGTATCGGGACTACCAAGAGACCCAGTACTTC CAWTYRDYQETQYF TRBV30 NA TRBJ2-5 NA
TGTGCCAGCAGCGTAGAACTAGCGACTTACAATGAGCAGTTCTTC CASSVELATYNEQFF TRBV9 few TRBJ2-1 TRBD2
TGTGCCAGCAGCCCGGTGTCGGGTAGTGAGCAGTTCTTC CASSPVSGSEQFF TRBV11-2 many TRBJ2-1 NA
TGTGCCAGCAGCCAAGGTTCGGGAACTAATGAAAAACTGTTTTTT CASSQGSGTNEKLFF TRBV4-2 many TRBJ1-4 NA
TGCGCCAGCAGCGCAAATTGGGAGACCCAGTACTTC CASSANWETQYF TRBV5-1 many TRBJ2-5 NA
TGTGCCAGCAGCCCCGGGTACAGGATTTCCTACGAGCAGTACTTC CASSPGYRISYEQYF TRBV7-2 many TRBJ2-7 NA
TGTGCCAGCAGTAAAACTAGCGGGAGAACCTACGAGCAGTACTTC CASSKTSGRTYEQYF TRBV27 many TRBJ2-7 TRBD2
TGTGCCAGCAGCTTAGCCCCAGGGGATGACTATGGCTACACCTTC CASSLAPGDDYGYTF TRBV7-2 many TRBJ1-2 NA
TGCGCCACCAGAAAGGATTTGGACGTCGGGGAGCTGTTTTTT CATRKDLDVGELFF TRBV10-1 many TRBJ2-2 NA
TGTGCCAGCAGCTTAGGTTCCGGGACCAGCTACACCTTC CASSLGSGTSYTF TRBV11-2 many TRBJ1-2 NA
TGTGCCAGCAGCGACAGGATTGCCTACGAGCAGTACTTC CASSDRIAYEQYF TRBV28 many TRBJ2-7 NA
TGCGCCAGCAGCTACATCCCTCCAGCGGGGGCTAGCACAGATACGCAGTATTTT CASSYIPPAGASTDTQYF TRBV5-1 many TRBJ2-3 TRBD2
TGTGCCAGCCTGGGACTAGCGGCTACGAACACCGGGGAGCTGTTTTTT CASLGLAATNTGELFF TRBV12-3/TRBV12-4 many TRBJ2-2 TRBD2
TGTGCCAGCAGCCCTAGGGGGAGCGGGAGGAATTACGAGCAGTACTTC CASSPRGSGRNYEQYF TRBV28 many TRBJ2-7 TRBD2
TGCAGCGTTGCTGAAAGCTCCTATAATTCACCCCTCCACTTT CSVAESSYNSPLHF TRBV29-1 few TRBJ1-6 NA
TGTGCCAGCAGTGAATATGAGGGAAGTTATGACATTCAGTACTTC CASSEYEGSYDIQYF TRBV25-1 many TRBJ2-4 NA
TGCAGTGCTGACAGCGGGAGTGAGGATACGCAGTATTTT CSADSGSEDTQYF TRBV20-1 many TRBJ2-3 TRBD2
TGCAGTGCTGGAGCGGGAGGAGCCTACGAGCAGTACTTC CSAGAGGAYEQYF TRBV20-1 many TRBJ2-7 TRBD2
TGTGCCAGCAGGAACCCCGGCGGGGGCCAGCCCCAGCATTTT CASRNPGGGQPQHF TRBV28 many TRBJ1-5 NA
TGTGCCAGCAGGCGGACAGGGGGTTTCACTGAAGCTTTCTTT CASRRTGGFTEAFF TRBV27 many TRBJ1-1 TRBD1
TGTGCCAGCAGCGAAAGCGGAGCCTACGAGCAGTACTTC CASSESGAYEQYF TRBV7-9 many TRBJ2-7 NA
TGCGCCAGCAGCCTCCGGGAGCGTCCCCAGGATGGCTACACCTTC CASSLRERPQDGYTF TRBV10-2 many TRBJ1-2 NA
TGTGCCAGCAGCTTAACATTGACAGGGTCTGGGGCCAACGTCCTGACTTTC CASSLTLTGSGANVLTF TRBV7-2 many TRBJ2-6 TRBD1
TGTGCCATCTGTTCAGTAGCGGGAGCTATTCTATTAGCCAAAAACATTCAGTACTTC CAICSVAGAILLAKNIQYF TRBV10-3 NA TRBJ2-4 TRBD2
TGCAGTGCTAAGGGACAGGGTAATGAGCAGTTCTTC CSAKGQGNEQFF TRBV20-1 many TRBJ2-1 TRBD1
TGTGCCAGCAGAAAAGGCATCCAAGAGACCCAGTACTTC CASRKGIQETQYF TRBV12-3/TRBV12-4 many TRBJ2-5 NA
TGTGCCAGCAGTATCCTCGGGACAATGACAGATACGCAGTATTTT CASSILGTMTDTQYF TRBV28 many TRBJ2-3 NA
TGTGCCAGCAGCTTAGTGGGGGGTCTTGGGCCGCAAAGGAACACTGAAGCTTTCTTT CASSLVGGLGPQRNTEAFF TRBV11-1 few TRBJ1-1 NA
TGTGCCAGCAGTTTTATGGCCGGGACAGGGAATCGGGCAGATACGCAGTATTTT CASSFMAGTGNRADTQYF TRBV28 NA TRBJ2-3 TRBD1
TGTGCCAGCAGCTTATCGCTAGTGACAGATACGCAGTATTTT CASSLSLVTDTQYF TRBV7-2 many TRBJ2-3 NA
TGTGCCTGGAGTGGACTAGTTGGTACCGGGGAGCTGTTTTTT CAWSGLVGTGELFF TRBV30 few TRBJ2-2 NA
TGCAGCGTCCGGGACAAGGCCTACGAGCAGTACTTC CSVRDKAYEQYF TRBV29-1 many TRBJ2-7 NA
TGTGCCAGCTCACGTGATAGGTACTATGGCTACACCTTC CASSRDRYYGYTF TRBV18 many TRBJ1-2 NA
TGTGCCAGCAGTTTCGGCGGGAGATACCCCTACGAGCAGTACTTC CASSFGGRYPYEQYF TRBV27 many TRBJ2-7 TRBD2
TGTGCCAGCAGTACGGACAGGGGGCGCTTTTCATCCGGCTACACCTTC CASSTDRGRFSSGYTF TRBV6-1 many TRBJ1-2 TRBD1
TGCAGTGCTAGGGTTTCGACTGGAAACACCATATATTTT CSARVSTGNTIYF TRBV20-1 many TRBJ1-3 NA
TGTGCCAGCAGCTTAGGGTGGGGAGTCGATCAGCCCCAGCATTTT CASSLGWGVDQPQHF TRBV7-6 many TRBJ1-5 NA
TGTGCCAGCAGCACCCCGGGACGCTGGCACGAGCAGTACTTC CASSTPGRWHEQYF TRBV5-6 few TRBJ2-7 NA
TGTGCCAGCAGTTACTCGAGAGGGGAGGATGGCTACACCTTC CASSYSRGEDGYTF TRBV6-5 many TRBJ1-2 NA
TGTGCCTGCAGTTACGGGGGAACTGAAGCTTTCTTT CACSYGGTEAFF TRBV6-5 NA TRBJ1-1 NA
TGCAGTGCTAGCTACAGGGCACCCTACGAGCAGTACTTC CSASYRAPYEQYF TRBV20-1 many TRBJ2-7 NA